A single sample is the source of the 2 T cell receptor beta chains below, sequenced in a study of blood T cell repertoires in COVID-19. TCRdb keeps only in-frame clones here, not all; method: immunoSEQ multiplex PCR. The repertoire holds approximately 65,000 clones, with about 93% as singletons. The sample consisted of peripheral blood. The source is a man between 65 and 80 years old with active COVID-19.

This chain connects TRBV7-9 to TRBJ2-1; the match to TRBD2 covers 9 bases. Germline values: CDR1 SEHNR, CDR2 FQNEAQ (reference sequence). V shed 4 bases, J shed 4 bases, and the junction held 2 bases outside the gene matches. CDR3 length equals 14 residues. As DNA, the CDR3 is TGTGCCAGCAGCTCTAGCGGGGATTACAATGAGCAGTTCTTC. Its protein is CASSSSGDYNEQFF.

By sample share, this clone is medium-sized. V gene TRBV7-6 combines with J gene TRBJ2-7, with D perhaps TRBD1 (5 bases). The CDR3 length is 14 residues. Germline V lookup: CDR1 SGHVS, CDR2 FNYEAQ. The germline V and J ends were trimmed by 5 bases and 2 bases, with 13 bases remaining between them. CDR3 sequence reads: CASSRQQATYEQYF. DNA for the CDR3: TGTGCCAGCAGCCGACAACAGGCCACCTACGAGCAGTACTTC.